This T cell receptor (beta chain) appears in the sequencing data of a study of CD8 T cells in ankylosing spondylitis. Regarding this clonotype: As yet, its antigen is unknown. One end of the junction does not line up with germline, which may come from a read error.

General study results and limits: Made up of about eight highly homologous variants, a TCR beta motif appeared characteristic of ankylosing spondylitis blood.

Each CDR3 protein gets one entry after TCRdb re-called the 5' RACE reads with MiXCR. The sample has under 250,000 distinct CDR3 sequences, approximately 7.4% seen once. The TCR originated in a male donor with ankylosing spondylitis. Sequencing input: blood, either unsorted or a sorted T cell fraction (not recorded which).

The CDR3 loop is CAISPGTASGNTIYF. CDR3 in DNA: TGTGCCATCAGCCCCGGGACAGCCTCTGGAAACACCATATATTTT. The chain links TRBV5-6 to TRBJ1-3, with 7 bases matching TRBD1. CDR3 length equals 15 residues. Germline assignment: CDR1 SGHDT and CDR2 YYEEEE.